Each of the 17 T cell receptor beta chains below was sequenced from the same sample in a study of human T cells and chemical hapten exposure. As to time point: healthy volunteer bleed at 2 weeks. Unfractionated whole blood served as the source for total RNA extraction. MiXCR, applied by TCRdb to the RACE reads, yields one record per CDR3 protein. The repertoire holds tens of thousands of distinct CDR3 sequences, with about 8.7% as singletons. The sequenced sample consisted of whole blood. Receptors originate from a female donor in good health. Some clones in this sample may be carry-over from other donors' samples.

This rearrangement joins TRBV19 to TRBJ1-2, with TRBD1 matching 7 bases. The length of the CDR3 is 12 residues. The junction had 4 bases not matched to a gene; V was cut back by 5 bases and J by 7 bases. Looked up from germline, CDR1 is LNHDA and CDR2 is SQIVND (reference sequence). CDR3 residues: CASSSRQGGYTF. As DNA, the CDR3 is TGTGCCAGTAGTTCGAGACAGGGTGGCTACACCTTC. Filled out from reference TRBV19 and TRBJ1-2, the complete variable domain reads DGGITQSPKYLFRKEGQNVTLSCEQNLNHDAMYWYRQDPGQGLRLIYYSQIVNDFQKGDIAEGYSVSREKKESFPLTVTSAQKNPTAFYLCASSSRQGGYTFGSGTRLTVV.

This clonotype was counted many times. The chain combines TRBV11-2 with TRBJ1-1, with 8 bases lining up with TRBD1. V shed 4 bases, J shed 5 bases, and the junction held 12 bases outside the gene matches. Per germline, CDR1 SGHAT and CDR2 FQNNGV. This CDR3 has 16 amino acids. In DNA form, the CDR3 reads TGTGCCAGCAGCTGGGGTCGGGGCAGGGGGCAGACTGAAGCTTTCTTT. It encodes CASSWGRGRGQTEAFF.

This clonotype was seen more than once but under ten times. V and J are TRBV28 and TRBJ1-1; weak D call: TRBD1 (5 bases). Deletions cut 3 bases from V and 1 base from J, with 9 bases between. The CDR3 loop spans 14 amino acids. Germline V gives CDR1 MDHEN, CDR2 SYDVKM. DNA of the CDR3: TGTGCCAGCAGTTTTTCTGACAGGAACACTGAAGCTTTCTTT. This codes for CASSFSDRNTEAFF.

This clonotype was picked up many times. The chain has TRBV19 and TRBJ1-5; no reliable D call. CDR1 and CDR2 from the germline V gene are LNHDA and SQIVND (reference sequence). V gave up 5 bases and J gave up 1 base, with 12 bases separating them. The CDR3 loop spans 15 amino acids. DNA for the CDR3: TGTGCCAGTAGTCCGTTAGATAGCAGCAATCAGCCCCAGCATTTT. Translated, it gives CASSPLDSSNQPQHF.

This clonotype came up a few times. J is TRBJ2-1 and V is TRBV7-9; D not resolved. V was cut by 2 bases and J by 16 bases, with 15 bases left in between. There are 12 residues in the CDR3. Looked up from germline, CDR1 is SEHNR and CDR2 is FQNEAQ (reference sequence). CDR3 coding DNA: TGTGCCAGCAGCTTACATGGAACCATGCATTTCTTC. It yields the protein CASSLHGTMHFF.

The rearrangement links TRBV5-1 to TRBJ1-1; 8 positions match TRBD1. The length of the CDR3 is 13 residues. Germline lookup yields CDR1 SGHRS and CDR2 YFSETQ. After removal of 4 bases from V and 3 bases from J, the junction contained 2 bases not matched to a gene. DNA for the CDR3: TGCGCCAGCAGCGAGACAGGGGACACTGAAGCTTTCTTT. It is translated as CASSETGDTEAFF.

The rearrangement joins TRBV5-1 to TRBJ2-3; D remains unclear. Per the germline V gene, CDR1 is SGHRS and CDR2 is YFSETQ. Trimming took off 0 bases at V and 2 bases at J, with 7 bases between the two ends. The CDR3 consists of 14 residues. CDR3 loop: CASSLAPNTDTQYF. CDR3 nucleotide sequence: TGCGCCAGCAGCTTGGCTCCTAACACAGATACGCAGTATTTT.

The table lists this clonotype with a few counts. The chain uses TRBV28 and TRBJ2-7; possibly TRBD2 for D (6 bases). The V end was cut by 8 bases, the J end by 0 bases, with 17 bases between. The germline V gene encodes CDR1 MDHEN and CDR2 SYDVKM. The CDR3 extends over 15 amino acids. The CDR3 DNA reads as TGTGCCAGCCAAACCGGGGGAATAAGCTCCTACGAGCAGTACTTC. Translation: CASQTGGISSYEQYF.

The chain combines TRBV28 with TRBJ1-6; 8 nucleotides line up with TRBD1. The CDR3 spans 14 residues. The ends lost 6 bases at V and 5 bases at J; junction bases unmatched: 3. From germline, CDR1 is MDHEN and CDR2 SYDVKM. Here the CDR3 DNA reads TGTGCCAGCAGACCGACAGGGGATAATTCACCCCTCCACTTT. This translates into CASRPTGDNSPLHF.

This clonotype occurred many times. This chain joins TRBV6-1 and TRBJ1-2, with D possibly TRBD1 on 5 matching bases. Germline V gene sequence: CDR1 MNHNS, CDR2 SASEGT. V was shortened by 8 bases and J by 3 bases, with 10 bases between the two germline ends. The CDR3 loop spans 12 amino acids. The CDR3 nucleotides read TGTGCCAGCGGGGGTAGAGACTATGGCTACACCTTC. As protein: CASGGRDYGYTF.

This clonotype was seen just once. The chain links TRBV3-1 to TRBJ2-6; D might be TRBD2 (7 bases). The CDR3 runs 15 residues. V was trimmed by 7 bases and J by 4 bases, leaving 14 bases between them. CDR1 is LGHDT and CDR2 is YNNKEL in the germline V gene (reference sequence). In nucleotides, the CDR3 is TGTGCCAGCACCGGCGGGGGCAAAGGGGCCAACGTCCTGACTTTC. It yields the protein CASTGGGKGANVLTF.

This clonotype occurred many times. CDR3 residues: CATGKQGTLNTGELFF. CDR3 coding DNA: TGTGCCACAGGAAAACAGGGGACCCTGAACACCGGGGAGCTGTTTTTT. The V and J genes are TRBV5-4 and TRBJ2-2; TRBD1 matches at 7 bases. Germline loops: CDR1 SGHNT, CDR2 YYREEE (reference sequence). Trimming at V came to 9 bases and at J to 1 base, leaving 12 bases not matched to a gene. This CDR3 comprises 16 residues.

The sample holds many counts of this clonotype. V is TRBV29-1 and J is TRBJ2-5, with 9 bases fitting TRBD2. The CDR3 has 16 residues. The V gene's germline CDR1 is SQVTM and CDR2 ANQGSEA. V dropped 6 bases and J dropped 3; count of bases not matched to a gene: 14. Written as DNA, the CDR3 is TGCAGCGTCGCTAGACTAGCGGAAATGCACAAAGAGACCCAGTACTTC. This gives the protein CSVARLAEMHKETQYF.

There are a few counts of this clonotype. J is TRBJ2-3 and V is TRBV4-3; D is unclear. The CDR3 spans 15 residues. Per germline, CDR1 LGHNA and CDR2 YSLEER. V lost 4 bases to trimming and J lost 0 bases, with 11 bases between them. CDR3 protein: CASSPRLGSTDTQYF. The DNA of the CDR3 is TGCGCCAGCAGCCCCAGACTCGGGAGCACAGATACGCAGTATTTT.

This clonotype was counted a few times. The chain is built from TRBV20-1 and TRBJ2-1, with D perhaps TRBD1 (5 bases). CDR3 length equals 14 residues. V was shortened by 6 bases and J by 7 bases, with 19 bases between the two germline ends. Germline CDR1 reads DFQATT; CDR2 reads SNEGSKA (reference sequence). The CDR3 reads CSAPPEGEWNEQFF. As DNA, the CDR3 is TGCAGTGCCCCCCCGGAAGGGGAATGGAATGAGCAGTTCTTC.

This sequence joins TRBV5-1 and TRBJ2-3, with D perhaps matching TRBD1 or TRBD2 (6 bases each). Germline V gene data show CDR1 as SGHRS and CDR2 as YFSETQ. The CDR3 length is 14 residues. V gave up 0 bases and J gave up 9 bases, with 14 bases separating them. The CDR3 here is CASSLAEGGNTQYF. The DNA of the CDR3 is TGCGCCAGCAGCTTGGCCGAGGGGGGAAACACGCAGTATTTT. The full variable domain, rest sourced from reference TRBV5-1 and TRBJ2-3, is KAGVTQTPRYLIKTRGQQVTLSCSPISGHRSVSWYQQTPGQGLQFLFEYFSETQRNKGNFPGRFSGRQFSNSRSEMNVSTLELGDSALYLCASSLAEGGNTQYFGPGTRLTVL.

The chain combines TRBV9 with TRBJ2-1; D possibly uses TRBD1 or TRBD2 (7 bases each). Trimming removed 7 bases from V and 8 bases from J, with 19 bases in between. Germline CDR1 and CDR2: SGDLS and YYNGEE. The CDR3 is made up of 14 amino acids. Written as DNA, the CDR3 is TGTGCCAGCTCTACAGGGGAGGGCCTCGATGAGCAGTTCTTC. This gives the protein CASSTGEGLDEQFF.